Each of the 5 T cell receptor beta chains below was sequenced from the same sample in a study of blood T cell repertoires in COVID-19 (TCRdb year 2020). Receptor amplification or capture employed the immunoSEQ multiplex PCR assay. This immuneACCESS table, as held by TCRdb, lists in-frame sequences with V and J called but not all clones. Of the missing ones, under half trace to an unresolved V gene in checked studies; the others have no known cause. This sample gives around 210,000 clones in total; roughly 85% of them show up just once. The ten largest clones take up about 5.1% of the sample. The specimen was peripheral blood. The receptors were gathered from a man aged 45 to 65 with COVID-19, enrolled during active disease.

CDR3 in amino acids: CASSQDRSNQPQHF. The CDR3 DNA follows: TGCGCCAGCAGCCAAGACAGAAGCAATCAGCCCCAGCATTTT. The J gene is TRBJ1-5, the V gene TRBV4-3; no clear D. CDR3 length: 14 residues. Germline loops: CDR1 LGHNA, CDR2 YSLEER. V shed 0 bases and J shed 1 base, with 4 bases lying between them.

This clone was seen a few times. V is TRBV7-2 and J is TRBJ1-1; D not resolved. Trimming took off 5 bases at V and 5 bases at J, with 15 bases between the two ends. The CDR3 contains 14 residues. Per the germline V gene, CDR1 is SGHTA and CDR2 is FQGNSA. Here the CDR3 DNA reads TGTGCCAGCAGCACCAGAGGAGCGGGTACTGAAGCTTTCTTT. Translated: CASSTRGAGTEAFF.

The V and J genes are TRBV6-6 and TRBJ2-6; 7 bases match TRBD1. The CDR3 consists of 16 residues. The V gene end was trimmed by 6 bases and the J gene end by 0 bases; junction bases not matched to a gene: 5. CDR1 MNHNY and CDR2 SVGAGI come from the germline V gene (reference sequence). CDR3 bases: TGTGCCAGCAGGCAACGGGACAGCTCTGGGGCCAACGTCCTGACTTTC. It codes for CASRQRDSSGANVLTF.

The V gene is TRBV19, the J gene TRBJ1-5; D is unclear. The CDR3 consists of 13 residues. Germline CDR1 is LNHDA and CDR2 is SQIVND (reference sequence). V was trimmed by 6 bases and J by 9 bases, leaving 15 bases between them. The CDR3 protein is CASRLQDFLPQHF. Here the CDR3 DNA reads TGTGCCAGTAGATTGCAGGACTTCTTGCCCCAGCATTTT.

V is TRBV2 and J is TRBJ1-5; TRBD1 is a possible D gene (5 bases). The germline V gene encodes CDR1 SNHLY and CDR2 FYNNEI. This CDR3 has 14 residues. The germline V and J ends were trimmed by 7 bases and 7 bases, with 17 bases remaining between them. The CDR3 sequence is CASMRGGFGQPQHF. The CDR3 nucleotides are TGTGCCAGCATGAGGGGAGGGTTCGGACAGCCCCAGCATTTT.